These T cell receptor beta chains were read from a single sample in a study of blood T cell repertoires in COVID-19. Clones were sequenced by immunoSEQ multiplex PCR, and TCRdb holds only the in-frame ones, with some missing. The sample yields 200,000 or so clones, around 84% seen once. What was sequenced was peripheral blood. Receptor source: a woman in her sixties or seventies who had recovered from COVID-19. Both conserved end residues are part of each CDR3. A D gene is named only where the DNA matches it firmly. Expanded clones are given a class, and other clones once, few, many or no size at all.

clone_size d_call j_call v_call cdr3_aa cdr3_nt
. TRBD2 TRBJ2-3 TRBV19 CASSTGLAGGDTQYF TGTGCCAGTAGTACGGGACTAGCGGGGGGGGATACGCAGTATTTT
. TRBD1 TRBJ2-7 TRBV5-1 CASSFRQGPYEQYF TGCGCCAGCAGCTTCAGACAGGGGCCCTACGAGCAGTACTTC
. . TRBJ1-5 TRBV19 CASSNSGGRGQPQHF TGTGCCAGTAGCAACTCGGGGGGGCGCGGACAGCCCCAGCATTTT
. TRBD2 TRBJ2-5 TRBV2 CASSWSGAGKETQYF TGTGCCAGCAGCTGGAGCGGGGCAGGGAAAGAGACCCAGTACTTC
many . TRBJ2-6 TRBV10-3 CAISGGSGANVLTF TGTGCCATCAGTGGAGGGTCTGGGGCCAACGTCCTGACTTTC
. . TRBJ2-5 TRBV7-2 CASSPREWRQTQYF TGTGCCAGCAGTCCTAGGGAGTGGAGACAGACCCAGTACTTC
. . TRBJ1-4 TRBV7-9 CASSERDTRNAEKLFF TGTGCCAGCAGCGAACGGGACACTCGAAATGCAGAAAAACTGTTTTTT
. . TRBJ1-2 TRBV3-1/TRBV3-2 CASSQDPRADGYTF TGTGCCAGCAGCCAAGATCCCAGGGCCGATGGCTACACCTTC
. . TRBJ2-3 TRBV13 CASSLMAFTDTQYF TGTGCCAGCAGCTTAATGGCCTTCACAGATACGCAGTATTTT
. . TRBJ2-1 TRBV12-3/TRBV12-4 CATAQRNEQFF TGTGCCACCGCGCAGCGCAATGAGCAGTTCTTC
. . TRBJ1-3 TRBV10-3 CATGREGSGNTIYF TGTGCCACGGGTCGTGAAGGGAGTGGAAACACCATATATTTT
few . TRBJ1-2 TRBV29-1 CSVVDLYGYTF TGCAGCGTCGTTGACTTATATGGCTACACCTTC
. . TRBJ2-5 TRBV9 CASGPDLETQYF TGTGCCAGCGGACCGGACTTAGAGACCCAGTACTTC
. TRBD1 TRBJ1-2 TRBV6-5 CASSYGGQGALGYTF TGTGCCAGCAGTTACGGGGGACAGGGGGCGTTAGGCTACACCTTC
. TRBD1 TRBJ2-5 TRBV5-6 CASSLAPYRQGARETQYF TGTGCCAGCAGCTTGGCCCCCTACCGACAGGGGGCGCGGGAGACCCAGTACTTC
. . TRBJ2-3 TRBV7-3 CASSLRGGSTDTQYF TGTGCCAGCAGCTTAAGAGGGGGTAGCACAGATACGCAGTATTTT
. TRBD1 TRBJ1-2 TRBV7-9 CASSNGQGRTIGYTF TGTGCCAGCAGCAACGGACAGGGACGCACAATTGGCTACACCTTC
. TRBD1 TRBJ2-7 TRBV7-9 CASSHVQGPYEQYF TGTGCCAGCAGCCACGTACAGGGGCCCTACGAGCAGTACTTC
. . TRBJ2-7 TRBV7-3 CASSSQTGYEQYF TGTGCCAGCAGCTCCCAGACGGGCTACGAGCAGTACTTC
. TRBD1 TRBJ2-3 TRBV5-1 CASSLEGGRTDTQYF TGCGCCAGCAGCCTCGAAGGGGGCCGGACAGATACGCAGTATTTT
once . TRBJ2-6 TRBV6-1 CASSEATAGANVLTF TGTGCCAGCAGTGAAGCAACAGCTGGGGCCAACGTCCTGACTTTC
. . TRBJ2-7 TRBV7-9 CASSLAGRVYEQYF TGTGCCAGCAGCTTAGCGGGCAGGGTGTACGAGCAGTACTTC
. TRBD1 TRBJ1-2 TRBV11-2 CASSASGTGVEGYTF TGTGCCAGCAGCGCTTCCGGGACAGGGGTTGAGGGCTACACCTTC
once . TRBJ2-2 TRBV7-3 CASSLNIGGELFF TGTGCCAGCAGCTTAAATATCGGCGGGGAGCTGTTTTTT
. TRBD2 TRBJ2-1 TRBV5-1 CASSYLKTSGGASEQFF TGCGCCAGCAGCTATTTAAAAACTAGCGGGGGGGCCAGCGAGCAGTTCTTC
. . TRBJ2-7 TRBV5-4 CASSWGYDRSYEQYF TGTGCCAGCAGCTGGGGATACGACAGGTCCTACGAGCAGTACTTC
. TRBD1 TRBJ1-4 TRBV4-1 CASSQADRGGGGNEKLFF TGCGCCAGCAGCCAGGCTGACAGGGGCGGCGGAGGAAATGAAAAACTGTTTTTT
. . TRBJ2-4 TRBV4-1 CASSQVTRRVNIQYF TGCGCCAGCAGCCAAGTCACTAGGAGAGTAAACATTCAGTACTTC